A single sample gave rise to the 30 T cell receptor beta chains below, sequenced in a study of cytomegalovirus exposure and HLA in healthy donors. Vbeta (60) and Jbeta (13) primers were used in the PCR. Generated by immunoSEQ multiplex PCR, the TCRdb table keeps only in-frame clones and is missing some. This sample has approximately 150,000 clones; approximately 84% occur once, and the top ten carry 4% to 6%. Sample: PBMCs. The receptors come from a girl aged 10-17 years in good health and CMV-seropositive.

The chain employs TRBV11-3 and TRBJ2-1; D call uncertain. In germline, CDR1 is SGHNT, CDR2 YENEEA. V was trimmed by 4 bases and J by 4 bases, leaving 11 bases between them. CDR3 length: 14 amino acids. The CDR3: CASSSTATYNEQFF. The CDR3 region has the DNA TGTGCCAGCAGCTCTACCGCGACATACAATGAGCAGTTCTTC.

The chain employs TRBV10-2 and TRBJ1-6, with D tentatively TRBD1 (5 bases). The V gene's germline CDR1 is WSHSY and CDR2 SAAADI. This CDR3 region has 14 residues. V lost 5 bases and J lost 9, with 14 bases in between. The CDR3 DNA follows: TGCGCCAGCAGTCCACAGGCGTTGAGTTCACCCCTCCACTTT. This gives the protein CASSPQALSSPLHF.

The chain joins TRBV5-1 to TRBJ2-7; no clear D gene. Germline lookup yields CDR1 SGHRS and CDR2 YFSETQ. The length of the CDR3 is 13 residues. V lost 0 bases and J 2 bases, leaving 6 bases between the germline ends. Written as DNA, the CDR3 is TGCGCCAGCAGCTTGGGCAGCGCCTACGAGCAGTACTTC. It encodes CASSLGSAYEQYF. The full variable domain, in which reference TRBV5-1 and TRBJ2-7 provide the parts outside the CDR3, is KAGVTQTPRYLIKTRGQQVTLSCSPISGHRSVSWYQQTPGQGLQFLFEYFSETQRNKGNFPGRFSGRQFSNSRSEMNVSTLELGDSALYLCASSLGSAYEQYFGPGTRLTVT.

Points on this clone: Different DNA sequences within this sample yield the same CDR3. The chain is built from TRBV19 and TRBJ1-1; D gene ambiguous. The CDR3 totals 14 residues. CDR1 LNHDA and CDR2 SQIVND come from the germline V gene (reference sequence). V shed 3 bases and J shed 2 bases, with 10 bases lying between them. The CDR3 DNA sequence: TGTGCCAGTAGTATTGGGCGGGGTAACACTGAAGCTTTCTTT. Its translation is CASSIGRGNTEAFF.

The table lists this clone with a count of one. The chain couples TRBV5-1 to TRBJ1-1; 7 nucleotides line up with TRBD1. Germline CDR1 and CDR2: SGHRS and YFSETQ. V shed 4 bases and J 1 base; nucleotides not matched to a gene: 7. The CDR3 is 15 residues long. The CDR3 reads CASSVGNRGNTEAFF. The CDR3, as DNA: TGCGCCAGCAGCGTGGGGAACAGGGGGAACACTGAAGCTTTCTTT.

V and J are TRBV5-1 and TRBJ2-7, with 10 bases fitting TRBD2. The CDR3 has 13 amino acids. Per the germline V gene, CDR1 is SGHRS and CDR2 is YFSETQ. The V and J ends lost 5 bases and 2 bases, in that order; junction bases with no gene match: 1. CDR3 region: CASRTSGTYEQYF. CDR3 DNA: TGCGCCAGCAGAACTAGCGGGACCTACGAGCAGTACTTC.

As for this clone: One end of the junction varies from germline; a read error may be responsible. The V and J genes are TRBV7-7 and TRBJ2-7; 13 bases fit TRBD2. The CDR3 runs 15 residues. Germline assignment: CDR1 SSHAT and CDR2 FNYEAQ (reference sequence). The CDR3 spells CASSPRTSGGHEQYF. CDR3 coding DNA: TGTGCTAGCAGCCCGAGGACTAGCGGGGGACACGAGCAGTACTTC.

This clone has only a few counts. This chain links TRBV2 with TRBJ1-1; tentative D call: TRBD1 (6 bases). V was clipped by 6 bases and J by 3 bases, with 20 bases between them. The CDR3 is 16 amino acids. CDR1 is SNHLY and CDR2 is FYNNEI in the germline V gene. The CDR3 DNA reads as TGTGCCAGCAGCCCCGAATGGGACAAGGTCGACACTGAAGCTTTCTTT. Its protein product is CASSPEWDKVDTEAFF.

V is TRBV7-8 and J is TRBJ2-3; D gene unclear. The CDR3 spans 15 residues. V dropped 0 bases and J dropped 5 bases, with 12 bases sitting between them. Germline lookup yields CDR1 SGHVS and CDR2 FQNEAQ. The CDR3 region is CASSLASPPKDTQYF. The DNA of the CDR3 is TGTGCCAGCAGCTTAGCGTCCCCCCCTAAAGATACGCAGTATTTT.

The genes are TRBV12-5 and TRBJ1-1, with no clear D. This CDR3 is 11 amino acids long. Germline CDR1 is LGHNT and CDR2 is FRNRAP. The germline V and J ends were trimmed by 6 bases and 7 bases, with 9 bases remaining between them. The CDR3 here is CASGLQSEAFF. CDR3 DNA: TGTGCTAGTGGGTTACAAAGTGAAGCTTTCTTT. The full variable domain, with the rest looked up from reference TRBV12-5 and TRBJ1-1, is DARVTQTPRHKVTEMGQEVTMRCQPILGHNTVFWYRQTMMQGLELLAYFRNRAPLDDSGMPKDRFSAEMPDATLATLKIQPSEPRDSAVYFCASGLQSEAFFGQGTRLTVV.

This chain connects TRBV9 to TRBJ1-4; D remains unclear. The germline CDR1 and CDR2 sequences are SGDLS and YYNGEE. This CDR3 has 15 residues. Trimming took off 3 bases at V and 2 bases at J, with 11 bases between the two ends. CDR3 sequence (DNA): TGTGCCAGCAGCGCGCGGAGAGACACTAATGAAAAACTGTTTTTT. Protein: CASSARRDTNEKLFF.

The rearrangement uses TRBV2 and TRBJ1-2; D is unresolved. The CDR3 contains 15 residues. CDR1 is SNHLY and CDR2 is FYNNEI in the germline V gene. Deletions cut 4 bases from V and 10 bases from J, with 22 bases between. The CDR3 DNA reads TGTGCCAGCAGTGGGGCCGGGGAACCGAGGAATCTCTACACCTTC. This gives the protein CASSGAGEPRNLYTF.

The genes are TRBV28 and TRBJ1-1; D unclear. The germline gives CDR1 MDHEN, CDR2 SYDVKM. The CDR3 extends over 13 amino acids. V lost 5 bases to trimming and J lost 5 bases, with 12 bases between them. The CDR3 here is CASSAYRGTEAFF. CDR3 sequence (DNA): TGTGCCAGCAGTGCATACAGAGGGACTGAAGCTTTCTTT. Full variable domain (outside the CDR3, taken from reference TRBV28 and TRBJ1-1): DVKVTQSSRYLVKRTGEKVFLECVQDMDHENMFWYRQDPGLGLRLIYFSYDVKMKEKGDIPEGYSVSREKKERFSLILESASTNQTSMYLCASSAYRGTEAFFGQGTRLTVV.

This sequence joins TRBV6-5 and TRBJ2-3, with 13 bases that match TRBD2. The V and J ends lost 7 bases and 1 base, in that order; junction bases with no gene match: 2. The CDR3 totals 15 residues. In germline, CDR1 is MNHEY, CDR2 SVGAGI. Here the CDR3 DNA reads TGTGCCAGCATTGGACTAGCGGGGGGCACAGATACGCAGTATTTT. It codes for CASIGLAGGTDTQYF.

This chain links TRBV11-3 with TRBJ2-1; 10 nucleotides agree with TRBD1. CDR1 and CDR2 (germline): SGHNT, YENEEA. CDR3 length equals 16 residues. With V trimmed by 0 bases and J by 3 bases, 2 bases remained unmatched. CDR3 amino acids: CASSLEGTGDYNEQFF. CDR3 bases: TGTGCCAGCAGCTTAGAGGGGACAGGGGACTACAATGAGCAGTTCTTC. Full variable domain (missing parts from reference TRBV11-3 and TRBJ2-1): EAGVVQSPRYKIIEKKQPVAFWCNPISGHNTLYWYLQNLGQGPELLIRYENEEAVDDSQLPKDRFSAERLKGVDSTLKIQPAELGDSAVYLCASSLEGTGDYNEQFFGPGTRLTVL.

J is TRBJ2-7 and V is TRBV2; 7 bases are shared with TRBD1. Trimming took 3 bases from V and 3 from J; bases not matched to a gene: 11. CDR1 is SNHLY, CDR2 FYNNEI, per germline. This CDR3 has 16 amino acids. CDR3: CASSDPGQYTSYEQYF. CDR3 in DNA: TGTGCCAGCAGTGACCCGGGACAGTATACTAGCTACGAGCAGTACTTC. Drawing the rest from reference TRBV2 and TRBJ2-7, the complete variable domain is EPEVTQTPSHQVTQMGQEVILRCVPISNHLYFYWYRQILGQKVEFLVSFYNNEISEKSEIFDDQFSVERPDGSNFTLKIRSTKLEDSAMYFCASSDPGQYTSYEQYFGPGTRLTVT.

The chain carries TRBV4-1 and TRBJ1-6; 7 nucleotides align to TRBD1. Trimming removed 4 bases from V and 5 bases from J; junction bases left unmatched: 14. The CDR3 loop spans 18 amino acids. Germline V gives CDR1 MGHRA, CDR2 YSYEKL. The CDR3 DNA sequence: TGCGCCAGCAGCCCGCGGCCTTTCTACGGGACAGATAATTCACCCCTCCACTTT. It translates to CASSPRPFYGTDNSPLHF.

This sequence joins TRBV12-5 and TRBJ1-6; TRBD1 matches at 7 bases. The J segment lost 8 bases and the V segment lost 5 bases, leaving 21 bases of the junction unmatched. The CDR3 runs 19 residues. Germline CDR1 reads LGHNT; CDR2 reads FRNRAP. The CDR3 loop is CASGIYRTGTTAVDSPLHF. For the CDR3, the DNA is TGTGCTAGTGGTATTTACCGGACAGGAACCACGGCGGTGGATTCACCCCTCCACTTT.

Only one count was recorded for this clone. The CDR3 bases are TGTGCCAGTAGTATAGGAGCCACTGAAGCTTTCTTT. The encoded protein is CASSIGATEAFF. The rearrangement joins TRBV19 to TRBJ1-1, with D unresolved. This CDR3 is built from 12 residues. Germline V lookup: CDR1 LNHDA, CDR2 SQIVND (reference sequence). V was shortened by 1 base and J by 4 bases, with 4 bases between the two germline ends.

This clone was found a few times. The V call is TRBV6-5, the J call TRBJ1-5, with a possible D match to TRBD1 (6 bases). This CDR3 is 15 amino acids long. V lost 6 bases, J lost 0 bases, and 12 bases lay in between. Germline CDR1 reads MNHEY; CDR2 reads SVGAGI. CDR3 DNA: TGTGCCAGCAGCGACGGGGGGCGTAGCAATCAGCCCCAGCATTTT. It encodes CASSDGGRSNQPQHF.

The chain carries TRBV7-9 and TRBJ1-1; unclear D gene. The germline CDR1 and CDR2 sequences are SEHNR and FQNEAQ (reference sequence). The V gene lost 1 base and the J gene lost 6 bases, with 9 bases spanning the gap. CDR3 length: 13 amino acids. CDR3 region: CASSLDRGPEAFF. The CDR3 region has the DNA TGTGCCAGCAGCTTAGACCGGGGTCCTGAAGCTTTCTTT.

The chain uses TRBV15 and TRBJ2-3; 13 bases map to TRBD2. J was trimmed by 4 bases and V by 3 bases; bases with no gene match: 4. Germline lookup yields CDR1 LNHNV and CDR2 YYDKDF (reference sequence). The CDR3 contains 16 residues. DNA for the CDR3: TGTGCCACCAGCAGCCTAACTAGCGGGGGGGCAGATACGCAGTATTTT. Its translation is CATSSLTSGGADTQYF. The entire variable domain, with the rest obtained from reference TRBV15 and TRBJ2-3, is as follows: DAMVIQNPRYQVTQFGKPVTLSCSQTLNHNVMYWYQQKSSQAPKLLFHYYDKDFNNEADTPDNFQSRRPNTSFCFLDIRSPGLGDTAMYLCATSSLTSGGADTQYFGPGTRLTVL.

This clone has only a few counts. The chain is built from TRBV6-1 and TRBJ1-3; TRBD1 aligns across 9 bases. From germline, CDR1 is MNHNS and CDR2 SASEGT. The CDR3 loop spans 14 amino acids. V lost 8 bases to trimming and J lost 6 bases; unmatched junction nucleotides: 8. CDR3 sequence reads: CASLPGQGKNTIYF. In DNA, the CDR3 is TGTGCCAGCCTGCCGGGACAGGGCAAAAACACCATATATTTT.

The chain links TRBV11-2 to TRBJ1-2; TRBD1 aligns across 9 bases. The CDR3 is 15 amino acids. Germline values: CDR1 SGHAT, CDR2 FQNNGV. Trimming at V came to 3 bases and at J to 0 bases, leaving 2 bases not matched to a gene. This CDR3 is CASSFGQGPNYGYTF. The DNA for the CDR3 is TGTGCCAGCAGCTTCGGACAGGGGCCTAACTATGGCTACACCTTC.

The gene calls are TRBV9 and TRBJ1-1, with no clear D. Deletions cut 3 bases from V and 4 bases from J, with 10 bases between. The CDR3 runs 13 residues. CDR1 SGDLS and CDR2 YYNGEE come from the germline V gene. Here the CDR3 DNA reads TGTGCCAGCAGCGCCATCGGAGGCACTGAAGCTTTCTTT. Translating gives CASSAIGGTEAFF.

The chain joins TRBV27 to TRBJ2-7; tentatively, D is TRBD1 (6 bases). V was shortened by 3 bases and J by 3 bases, with 15 bases between the two germline ends. From germline, CDR1 is MNHEY and CDR2 SMNVEV (reference sequence). This CDR3 region has 15 residues. CDR3 loop: CASSFNREILYEQYF. In DNA form, the CDR3 reads TGTGCCAGCAGTTTTAACAGGGAGATTCTCTACGAGCAGTACTTC.

For the CDR3, the DNA is TGTGCTAGTGGTTTGGTTTCCAGGGATAATTCACCCCTCCACTTT. As protein: CASGLVSRDNSPLHF. V usage is TRBV12-5 and J usage is TRBJ1-6, with D maybe TRBD1 (5 bases). The CDR3 is 15 residues long. V gave up 0 bases and J gave up 5 bases, with 8 bases separating them. Germline CDR1 and CDR2: LGHNT and FRNRAP.

A word on this clone: A junction end diverges from the germline sequence, so it may reflect a read error. The rearrangement uses TRBV7-7 and TRBJ1-2; D gene unclear. CDR1 SSHAT and CDR2 FNYEAQ come from the germline V gene (reference sequence). This CDR3 is 15 amino acids long. CDR3 sequence reads: CASSLLFVYYYGYTF. CDR3 sequence (DNA): TGTGCTAGCAGTCTACTCTTCGTATATTACTATGGCTACACCTTC.

Of note for this clone: The sample has other DNA sequences that encode this CDR3 too. V usage is TRBV19 and J usage is TRBJ1-5, with D unresolved. V lost 6 bases, J lost 4 bases, and 7 bases lay in between. The germline V gene has CDR1 LNHDA and CDR2 SQIVND (reference sequence). The CDR3 is 12 amino acids. Here the CDR3 reads CASRGGNQPQHF. The DNA of the CDR3 is TGTGCCAGTAGAGGCGGGAATCAGCCCCAGCATTTT.

The J gene is TRBJ2-3, the V gene TRBV7-9; no firm D call. CDR1 is SEHNR, CDR2 FQNEAQ, per germline (reference sequence). V lost 5 bases to trimming and J lost 3 bases, with 3 bases between them. This CDR3 is 11 amino acids long. CDR3 loop: CASSPTDTQYF. The CDR3 DNA sequence: TGTGCCAGCAGCCCGACAGATACGCAGTATTTT.